A single sample is the source of the 28 T cell receptor beta chains below, sequenced in a study of shared clonotypes between healthy human individuals. The data were produced by immunoSEQ multiplex PCR, yet TCRdb's version contains in-frame clones alone and is incomplete. The profile shows more than 2 million clones, roughly 95% of them singletons. The sample comprised naive CD4+ T cells sorted from blood. Subset defined: CD45RA+ positively selected. All receptors come from a man between 18 and 35 years old in good health.

The chain is built from TRBV5-1 and TRBJ2-3; TRBD2 agrees at 15 bases. Trimming cost V 2 bases and J 6 bases; bases outside gene matches: 4. The germline V gene has CDR1 SGHRS and CDR2 YFSETQ. The CDR3 runs 16 residues. The DNA for the CDR3 is TGCGCCAGCAGCTTAGGGACTAGCGGGAGGTTGGATACGCAGTATTTT. It yields the protein CASSLGTSGRLDTQYF.

As to this clone: The same CDR3 can be traced to other DNA sequences in this sample. The chain links TRBV5-1 to TRBJ2-3; unclear D gene. V was shortened by 1 base and J by 4 bases, with 4 bases between the two germline ends. The germline V gene encodes CDR1 SGHRS and CDR2 YFSETQ. The CDR3 totals 12 residues. CDR3 DNA: TGCGCCAGCAGCTTGTCCGCAGATACGCAGTATTTT. This gives the protein CASSLSADTQYF. The full variable domain, rest sourced from reference TRBV5-1 and TRBJ2-3, is KAGVTQTPRYLIKTRGQQVTLSCSPISGHRSVSWYQQTPGQGLQFLFEYFSETQRNKGNFPGRFSGRQFSNSRSEMNVSTLELGDSALYLCASSLSADTQYFGPGTRLTVL.

In regard to this clone: This CDR3 is also generated by other DNA sequences in the sample. The V gene is TRBV6-5, the J gene TRBJ1-6; D unclear. There are 13 residues in the CDR3. The V and J ends lost 0 bases and 7 bases respectively, with 4 bases between them. CDR1 MNHEY and CDR2 SVGAGI come from the germline V gene. CDR3 bases: TGTGCCAGCAGTTACTCTAGCAATTCACCCCTCCACTTT. This encodes CASSYSSNSPLHF.

CDR3 DNA sequence: TGCAGCGTTGCCAGTGGAAACATTCAGTACTTC. The encoded protein is CSVASGNIQYF. V usage is TRBV29-1 and J usage is TRBJ2-4; D unresolved. Trimming shortened V by 4 bases and J by 6 bases, and 7 bases separated the two germline ends. This CDR3 spans 11 amino acids. The V gene's germline CDR1 is SQVTM and CDR2 ANQGSEA.

The DNA of the CDR3 is TGTGCCAGCAGTGAAGTAGGCCGACAGGGGGGAAACACCGGGGAGCTGTTTTTT. Translating it yields CASSEVGRQGGNTGELFF. The rearrangement links TRBV6-1 to TRBJ2-2; TRBD1 matches 9 bases. The V segment lost 1 base and the J segment 2 bases; nucleotides outside the gene matches: 8. This CDR3 contains 18 residues. From germline, CDR1 is MNHNS and CDR2 SASEGT.

The chain has TRBV28 and TRBJ1-2; 8 positions agree with TRBD1. CDR3 length equals 15 residues. The germline gives CDR1 MDHEN, CDR2 SYDVKM. V shed 5 bases and J 14 bases; nucleotides not matched to a gene: 19. CDR3 loop: CASSPPGQGGVKKTF. The CDR3 DNA follows: TGTGCCAGCAGTCCCCCTGGACAGGGTGGAGTTAAAAAGACCTTC.

A note on this clone: Other DNA sequences in this specimen translate into the identical CDR3. This rearrangement joins TRBV5-1 to TRBJ1-3; D is unresolved. The CDR3 spans 14 residues. Germline CDR1 is SGHRS and CDR2 is YFSETQ. V lost 1 base to trimming and J lost 0 bases, with 5 bases between them. CDR3 DNA sequence: TGCGCCAGCAGCTTGAGGGACTCTGGAAACACCATATATTTT. Encoded protein: CASSLRDSGNTIYF.

The V and J genes are TRBV6-5 and TRBJ1-2; D is perhaps TRBD1 (5 bases). CDR3 size: 13 residues. Germline lookup yields CDR1 MNHEY and CDR2 SVGAGI. V was shortened by 4 bases and J by 7 bases, with 13 bases between the two germline ends. CDR3 region: CASSFGGVGGYTF. The CDR3 nucleotides read TGTGCCAGCAGTTTTGGAGGGGTTGGTGGCTACACCTTC.

This clone was seen a handful of times. This sequence joins TRBV28 and TRBJ1-2; tentatively, D is TRBD1 (5 bases). The CDR3 contains 14 residues. Looked up from germline, CDR1 is MDHEN and CDR2 is SYDVKM. V lost 7 bases and J lost 6, with 18 bases in between. CDR3 sequence: CASTEVPMGHGYTF. The CDR3 DNA follows: TGTGCCAGCACCGAGGTCCCCATGGGGCATGGCTACACCTTC.

The chain couples TRBV18 to TRBJ2-1; D possibly corresponds to TRBD1 (7 bases). CDR3 length equals 14 residues. V lost 6 bases and J 7 bases, leaving 16 bases between the germline ends. Germline loops: CDR1 KGHSH, CDR2 LQKENI. The CDR3 nucleotides read TGTGCCAGCTCCGCTGGGCAGGGGGGAAATGAGCAGTTCTTC. Protein product: CASSAGQGGNEQFF.

The rearrangement joins TRBV2 to TRBJ2-3; 7 bases are a match to TRBD2. V trimming: 5 bases; J trimming: 4 bases; junction bases outside the gene matches: 6. The CDR3 is 14 amino acids. Per the germline V gene, CDR1 is SNHLY and CDR2 is FYNNEI. CDR3 protein: CASSMSGIADTQYF. Written as DNA, the CDR3 is TGTGCCAGCAGTATGAGCGGGATCGCAGATACGCAGTATTTT.

The chain joins TRBV30 to TRBJ1-6; a weak D match, TRBD1 (5 bases). The V gene lost 4 bases and the J gene lost 14 bases, with 12 bases spanning the gap. This CDR3 is 11 amino acids long. Germline CDR1 reads GTSNPN; CDR2 reads SVGIG (reference sequence). CDR3 sequence (DNA): TGTGCCTGGACGGAGAAGGGGACCCTCCACTTT. The encoded protein is CAWTEKGTLHF.

In its sample, this clone was seen many times. The junction differs from germline at one of its ends, possibly a read error. The same CDR3 is also encoded by other DNA sequences in this sample. The chain links TRBV27 to TRBJ2-7; TRBD1 agrees at 8 bases. Germline loops: CDR1 MNHEY, CDR2 SMNVEV (reference sequence). The CDR3 loop spans 15 amino acids. The CDR3 loop is CASSKGDRGQARPTF. The CDR3 DNA sequence: TGTGCCAGCAGTAAAGGCGACAGGGGCCAGGCCAGGCCAACCTTC.

The chain carries TRBV18 and TRBJ1-4; the D is unclear. V lost 6 bases and J lost 8, with 16 bases in between. Germline V gene lookup returns CDR1 KGHSH and CDR2 LQKENI. The CDR3 is made up of 14 amino acids. CDR3 nucleotides: TGTGCCAGCTCGCGGACGTCCGCCGGGGAAAAACTGTTTTTT. Amino acids: CASSRTSAGEKLFF.

CDR3 coding DNA: TGTGCCAGCAGTGAGAAACAGGGATTTAACTCACCCCTCCACTTT. This codes for CASSEKQGFNSPLHF. The V gene is TRBV6-1, the J gene TRBJ1-6; tentative D call: TRBD1 (6 bases). There are 15 residues in the CDR3. CDR1 MNHNS and CDR2 SASEGT come from the germline V gene. The germline V and J ends were trimmed by 3 bases and 10 bases, with 16 bases remaining between them.

This clone was seen more than once but under ten times. The chain joins TRBV2 to TRBJ2-7, with D perhaps TRBD2 (5 bases). The CDR3 loop spans 12 amino acids. Trimming removed 6 bases from V and 3 bases from J, with 9 bases in between. Germline CDR1 SNHLY, CDR2 FYNNEI. The CDR3 protein is CASSFGDYEQYF. The DNA of the CDR3 is TGTGCCAGCAGCTTCGGGGACTACGAGCAGTACTTC.

The chain joins TRBV7-2 to TRBJ2-7, with 7 positions matching TRBD1. The CDR3 is made up of 13 amino acids. The V segment lost 5 bases and the J segment 11 bases; nucleotides outside the gene matches: 12. Germline loops: CDR1 SGHTA, CDR2 FQGNSA. The CDR3 DNA sequence: TGTGCCAGCAGCCCCCAATGGGGACAGCACAAGTACTTC. Protein product: CASSPQWGQHKYF.

The J gene is TRBJ1-2, the V gene TRBV29-1, with 12 nucleotides matching TRBD1. CDR3 size: 16 residues. V dropped 4 bases and J dropped 6; count of bases not matched to a gene: 12. CDR1 and CDR2 (germline): SQVTM, ANQGSEA. The CDR3 protein is CSVASAGTGGVDGYTF. The DNA for the CDR3 is TGCAGCGTTGCGTCAGCAGGGACAGGGGGCGTGGATGGCTACACCTTC.

The genes are TRBV6-1 and TRBJ1-6; D remains ambiguous. CDR3 length: 14 residues. With 2 bases removed from V and 6 bases from J, the gap between germline ends came to 8 bases. The germline V gene has CDR1 MNHNS and CDR2 SASEGT. CDR3 residues: CASSEPEGNSPLHF. For the CDR3, the DNA is TGTGCCAGCAGTGAACCAGAGGGTAATTCACCCCTCCACTTT.

The V gene is TRBV5-1, the J gene TRBJ1-4; maybe TRBD1 (5 bases). The germline gives CDR1 SGHRS, CDR2 YFSETQ. This CDR3 comprises 15 residues. V lost 0 bases and J lost 8, with 14 bases in between. In nucleotides, the CDR3 is TGCGCCAGCAGCTTGGCCCAATATGAGGGGGAAAAACTGTTTTTT. Translated: CASSLAQYEGEKLFF. The full variable domain, completed using reference TRBV5-1 and TRBJ1-4, is KAGVTQTPRYLIKTRGQQVTLSCSPISGHRSVSWYQQTPGQGLQFLFEYFSETQRNKGNFPGRFSGRQFSNSRSEMNVSTLELGDSALYLCASSLAQYEGEKLFFGSGTQLSVL.

This sequence joins TRBV5-6 and TRBJ2-3; the D is unclear. This CDR3 comprises 13 residues. Germline V lookup: CDR1 SGHDT, CDR2 YYEEEE. V shed 4 bases and J shed 1 base, with 7 bases lying between them. In DNA form, the CDR3 reads TGTGCCAGCAGCGGAGTAGGCACAGATACGCAGTATTTT. The encoded protein is CASSGVGTDTQYF.

The gene calls are TRBV9 and TRBJ1-6, with 9 bases aligning to TRBD1. Trimming at V came to 4 bases and at J to 9 bases, leaving 5 bases not matched to a gene. Germline V gives CDR1 SGDLS, CDR2 YYNGEE. The CDR3 extends over 14 amino acids. The CDR3: CASSKGQGSSPLHF. The CDR3, as DNA: TGTGCCAGCAGCAAGGGACAGGGCAGTTCACCCCTCCACTTT.

The rearrangement joins TRBV4-2 to TRBJ2-5, with D possibly TRBD1 on 5 matching bases. Germline CDR1 and CDR2: LGHNA and YNFKEQ. CDR3 length: 12 residues. Trimming took off 0 bases at V and 8 bases at J, with 7 bases between the two ends. The CDR3 region is CASSQDWGTQYF. The DNA for the CDR3 is TGTGCCAGCAGCCAAGATTGGGGCACCCAGTACTTC.

The V and J genes are TRBV30 and TRBJ2-3, with 13 bases identical to TRBD2. The germline CDR1 and CDR2 sequences are GTSNPN and SVGIG (reference sequence). V lost 3 bases and J lost 7; bases outside the gene matches: 4. This CDR3 contains 14 residues. The DNA of the CDR3 is TGTGCCTGGAGACTAGCGGGGGGGCGGTATACGCAGTATTTT. This codes for CAWRLAGGRYTQYF. The variable domain in full, completed from reference TRBV30 and TRBJ2-3, reads SQTIHQWPATLVQPVGSPLSLECTVEGTSNPNLYWYRQAAGRGLQLLFYSVGIGQISSEVPQNLSASRPQDRQFILSSKKLLLSDSGFYLCAWRLAGGRYTQYFGPGTRLTVL.

The gene calls are TRBV6-1 and TRBJ1-5; possibly TRBD1 for D (5 bases). V lost 2 bases to trimming and J lost 2 bases, with 10 bases between them. The CDR3 loop spans 15 amino acids. The germline V gene encodes CDR1 MNHNS and CDR2 SASEGT. The CDR3 reads CASSETGPGNQPQHF. The CDR3 DNA follows: TGTGCCAGCAGTGAAACGGGACCTGGCAATCAGCCCCAGCATTTT.

The chain has TRBV5-6 and TRBJ1-5; 8 bases are shared with TRBD1. The CDR3 is 15 residues long. Trimming removed 2 bases from V and 9 bases from J; junction bases left unmatched: 10. Germline-derived CDR1 and CDR2 are SGHDT and YYEEEE. CDR3 loop: CASSFRDRPLGPQHF. As DNA, the CDR3 is TGTGCCAGCAGCTTCAGGGACAGGCCATTGGGGCCCCAGCATTTT.

This chain connects TRBV6-6 to TRBJ1-2; perhaps TRBD1 as D (5 bases). V lost 11 bases and J lost 8, with 15 bases in between. The CDR3 runs to 11 residues. CDR1 is MNHNY, CDR2 SVGAGI, per germline (reference sequence). This CDR3 is CAATGVSGYTF. The CDR3 DNA reads TGTGCCGCTACGGGGGTCTCCGGCTACACCTTC.

This clone was seen a handful of times. The chain links TRBV28 to TRBJ2-7; D gene ambiguous. CDR3 length: 16 amino acids. Germline V lookup: CDR1 MDHEN, CDR2 SYDVKM. Trimming pared 2 bases from V and 6 bases from J, leaving 20 bases between. CDR3 DNA: TGTGCCAGCAGTTTAGAATCCGGGCCAAAATTGGGCGAGCAGTACTTC. Translated: CASSLESGPKLGEQYF.